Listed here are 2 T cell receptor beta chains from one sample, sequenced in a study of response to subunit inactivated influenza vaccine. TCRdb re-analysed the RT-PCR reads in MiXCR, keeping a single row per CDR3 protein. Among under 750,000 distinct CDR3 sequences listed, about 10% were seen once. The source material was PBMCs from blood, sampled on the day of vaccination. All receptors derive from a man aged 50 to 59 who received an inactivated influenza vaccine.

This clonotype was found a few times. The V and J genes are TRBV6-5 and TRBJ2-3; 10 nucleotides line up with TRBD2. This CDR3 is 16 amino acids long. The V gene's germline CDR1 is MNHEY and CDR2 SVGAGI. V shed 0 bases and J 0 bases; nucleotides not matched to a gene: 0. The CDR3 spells CASSYSSGRSTDTQYF. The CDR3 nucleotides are TGTGCCAGCAGTTACTCTAGCGGGAGGAGCACAGATACGCAGTATTTT.

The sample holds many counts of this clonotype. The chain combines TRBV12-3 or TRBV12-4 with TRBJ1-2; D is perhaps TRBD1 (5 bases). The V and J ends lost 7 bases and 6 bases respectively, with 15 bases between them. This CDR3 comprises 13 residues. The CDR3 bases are TGTGCCAGCACCATAGCAGGGTCCCATGGCTACACCTTC. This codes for CASTIAGSHGYTF.